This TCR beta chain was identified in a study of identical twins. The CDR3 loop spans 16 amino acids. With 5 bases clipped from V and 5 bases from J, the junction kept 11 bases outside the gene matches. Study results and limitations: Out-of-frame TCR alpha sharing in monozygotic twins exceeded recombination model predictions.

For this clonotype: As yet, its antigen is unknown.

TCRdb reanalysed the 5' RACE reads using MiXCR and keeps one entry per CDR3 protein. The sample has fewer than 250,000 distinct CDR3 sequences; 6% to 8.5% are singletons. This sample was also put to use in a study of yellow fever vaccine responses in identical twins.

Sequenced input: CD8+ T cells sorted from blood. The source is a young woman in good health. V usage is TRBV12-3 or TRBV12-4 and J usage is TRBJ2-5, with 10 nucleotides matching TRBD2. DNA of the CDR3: TGTGCCAGCAGTCATCAAGCGGGGGGGCCGGAGGAGACCCAGTACTTC. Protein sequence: CASSHQAGGPEETQYF.